This entry lists 29 T cell receptor beta chains sequenced from one sample in a study of metastatic and nonmetastatic thyroid tumors. Through MiXCR, TCRdb re-clonotyped the PCR reads. The table has fewer than 20,000 clones, about 24% seen once. All patients were treatment-naive before thyroid surgery. The source material was adjacent normal tissue. These receptors came from a female donor with papillary thyroid cancer or a benign thyroid nodule (not recorded which). Some clones in this sample may be carry-over from other donors' samples.

This clone is labeled medium-sized. This chain joins TRBV12-3 or TRBV12-4 and TRBJ1-1; D gene ambiguous. The CDR3 is made up of 12 amino acids. Trimming left V 6 bases short and J 1 base short, with 6 bases between. CDR3 bases: TGTGCCAGCAGGGAAAAGAACACTGAAGCTTTCTTT. Amino acids: CASREKNTEAFF.

This clone was recorded many times. CDR3 loop: CSASAWGPGETQYF. CDR3 DNA: TGCAGTGCTAGTGCCTGGGGCCCGGGGGAGACCCAGTACTTC. The V call is TRBV20-1, the J call TRBJ2-5; TRBD1 or TRBD2 may be the D gene (5 bases each). V dropped 3 bases and J dropped 5 bases, with 16 bases sitting between them. The CDR3 extends over 14 amino acids. Germline V gene data show CDR1 as DFQATT and CDR2 as SNEGSKA (reference sequence).

Relative to its sample, this clone is medium-sized. This chain links TRBV25-1 with TRBJ2-2; a possible D gene is TRBD2 (5 bases). This CDR3 comprises 14 residues. Looked up from germline, CDR1 is MGHDK and CDR2 is SYGVNS. Trimming pared 0 bases from V and 4 bases from J, leaving 6 bases between. CDR3 DNA sequence: TGTGCCAGCAGTGAATACGGAGGCACCGGGGAGCTGTTTTTT. Its protein is CASSEYGGTGELFF.

This clone is termed medium-sized. The V gene is TRBV20-1, the J gene TRBJ1-6; D may be TRBD1 (6 bases). The CDR3 extends over 16 amino acids. The V gene lost 0 bases and the J gene lost 10 bases, with 19 bases spanning the gap. Germline CDR1 DFQATT, CDR2 SNEGSKA (reference sequence). The CDR3 DNA follows: TGCAGTGCTAGAGATTTGGCGACAGGAAGATTATCACCCCTCCACTTT. Residues: CSARDLATGRLSPLHF.

This clone was seen a handful of times. The chain employs TRBV6-1 and TRBJ1-5; no definite D call. CDR1 and CDR2 from the germline V gene are MNHNS and SASEGT. This CDR3 region has 13 residues. Trimming shortened V by 9 bases and J by 2 bases, and 11 bases separated the two germline ends. The CDR3 spells CARSPLGNQPQHF. Here the CDR3 DNA reads TGTGCCAGGAGTCCCCTTGGCAATCAGCCCCAGCATTTT.

A remark on this clone: Distinct nucleotide sequences in the sample also encode this CDR3. The J gene is TRBJ2-1, the V gene TRBV20-1; 8 nucleotides match TRBD1. The CDR3 sequence is 13 residues long. Germline CDR1 and CDR2: DFQATT and SNEGSKA (reference sequence). V gave up 6 bases and J gave up 6 bases; unmatched junction bases: 7. CDR3 in DNA: TGCAGTGCCCCTGGACAGGGTATCAATGAGCAGTTCTTC. Translating it yields CSAPGQGINEQFF.

The sample holds a few counts of this clone. V and J are TRBV27 and TRBJ1-2; possibly TRBD1 for D (6 bases). V was pared by 2 bases and J by 1 base, with 11 bases between. This CDR3 is 15 amino acids long. Germline CDR1 is MNHEY and CDR2 is SMNVEV (reference sequence). CDR3 in DNA: TGTGCCAGCAGTTTAGTGGGGGGGCTTAACTATGGCTACACCTTC. Protein: CASSLVGGLNYGYTF.

This clone has just a few counts. A read error is likely, as this CDR3 ends without the conserved phenylalanine or tryptophan. The chain carries TRBV12-3 or TRBV12-4 and TRBJ2-3, with 8 bases matching TRBD1. The CDR3 totals 17 residues. V dropped 3 bases and J dropped 6; count of bases not matched to a gene: 14. This CDR3 reads CASSFQIGTGLGDTQYS. CDR3 nucleotide sequence: TGTGCCAGCAGTTTCCAGATCGGGACAGGCCTTGGGGATACGCAGTATTCT.

The gene calls are TRBV7-2 and TRBJ2-7; D call uncertain. This CDR3 region has 13 residues. The germline V and J ends were trimmed by 4 bases and 3 bases, with 10 bases remaining between them. Germline V gives CDR1 SGHTA, CDR2 FQGNSA. CDR3 region: CASSSNGVYEQYF. CDR3 nucleotides: TGTGCCAGCAGCTCGAATGGAGTCTACGAGCAGTACTTC.

The sample holds a few counts of this clone. The chain joins TRBV12-3 or TRBV12-4 to TRBJ2-7, with 9 bases fitting TRBD2. This CDR3 comprises 14 residues. Trimming removed 7 bases from V and 3 bases from J; junction bases left unmatched: 7. The CDR3 loop reads CASTVSGRGYEQYF. Written as DNA, the CDR3 is TGTGCCAGCACCGTTAGCGGGAGAGGCTACGAGCAGTACTTC.

There are many counts of this clone. This sequence joins TRBV13 and TRBJ2-7, with 9 bases identical to TRBD1. CDR3 size: 15 residues. The germline gives CDR1 PRHDT, CDR2 FYEKMQ (reference sequence). J was trimmed by 5 bases and V by 5 bases; bases with no gene match: 10. CDR3 residues: CASSGRDRVGNEQYF. The CDR3 DNA sequence: TGTGCCAGCAGCGGCCGGGACAGGGTTGGGAACGAGCAGTACTTC.

There are many counts of this clone. V gene TRBV7-9 combines with J gene TRBJ1-5; 7 positions match TRBD1. V lost 5 bases and J lost 6; bases outside the gene matches: 10. The CDR3 is 15 residues long. Germline assignment: CDR1 SEHNR and CDR2 FQNEAQ (reference sequence). The CDR3 sequence is CASSATGESGQPQHF. The CDR3 coding sequence is TGTGCCAGCAGCGCAACAGGGGAATCGGGTCAGCCCCAGCATTTT.

This clone was observed a handful of times. This rearrangement joins TRBV28 to TRBJ2-1, with TRBD2 matching 14 bases. The germline gives CDR1 MDHEN, CDR2 SYDVKM. The junction had 10 bases not matched to a gene; V was cut back by 6 bases and J by 9 bases. The CDR3 contains 16 residues. CDR3 DNA: TGTGCCAGCAGAACCGGGACTAGCGGGAGTTGGGGTGAGCAGTTCTTC. It encodes CASRTGTSGSWGEQFF.

This clone turned up a few times. The sample holds other DNA sequences that translate to the same CDR3. The chain recombines TRBV10-2 with TRBJ2-7; D may match TRBD1 or TRBD2 (5 bases each). This CDR3 is 15 amino acids long. Germline V CDR1 and CDR2: WSHSY, SAAADI. Trimming stripped 4 bases from V and 3 bases from J, with 16 bases between. The CDR3 protein is CASSAGTTSIYEQYF. In nucleotides, the CDR3 is TGCGCCAGCAGTGCCGGGACCACCTCGATCTACGAGCAGTACTTC.

This clone occurred a few times. The genes are TRBV6-1 and TRBJ2-1; tentative D call: TRBD1 (5 bases). V lost 6 bases to trimming and J lost 5 bases, with 11 bases between them. Germline CDR1 reads MNHNS; CDR2 reads SASEGT. The CDR3 sequence is 13 residues long. Here the CDR3 DNA reads TGTGCCAGCAGGGGGCCAGAAGACAATGAGCAGTTCTTC. It is translated as CASRGPEDNEQFF.

This clone is medium-sized. The chain recombines TRBV15 with TRBJ2-7; D possibly uses TRBD1 or TRBD2 (5 bases each). This CDR3 has 15 residues. The V and J ends lost 5 bases and 4 bases respectively, with 18 bases between them. Germline-derived CDR1 and CDR2 are LNHNV and YYDKDF (reference sequence). The CDR3 spells CATSSRGASAYEQYF. CDR3 sequence (DNA): TGTGCCACCAGCTCCAGAGGGGCTTCTGCTTACGAGCAGTACTTC.

In its sample, this clone is medium-sized. In DNA form, the CDR3 reads TGCGCCAGCAGCCCCGCCCTTAGCGGGAAAGGGGGCAATGAGCAGTTCTTC. It is translated as CASSPALSGKGGNEQFF. This rearrangement joins TRBV4-1 to TRBJ2-1, with 8 bases fitting TRBD2. J lost 6 bases, V lost 4 bases, and 14 bases had no gene match. The CDR3 extends over 17 amino acids. Germline V lookup: CDR1 MGHRA, CDR2 YSYEKL.

The chain carries TRBV6-2 or TRBV6-3 and TRBJ1-2; maybe TRBD1 (5 bases). The CDR3 spans 13 residues. The V and J ends lost 4 bases and 6 bases respectively, with 12 bases between them. Germline V CDR1 and CDR2: MNHEY, SVGEGT. The CDR3 bases are TGTGCCAGCAGTTCTCGGGACGCACATGGCTACACCTTC. It codes for CASSSRDAHGYTF.

This clone was counted many times. The chain employs TRBV13 and TRBJ2-2; D unclear. V was cut by 0 bases and J by 4 bases, with 12 bases left in between. This CDR3 contains 16 residues. The V gene's germline CDR1 is PRHDT and CDR2 FYEKMQ (reference sequence). CDR3 sequence (DNA): TGTGCCAGCAGCTTAGGCCTAAATCGACGCACCGGGGAGCTGTTTTTT. This gives the protein CASSLGLNRRTGELFF. Full variable domain (remainder filled in from reference TRBV13 and TRBJ2-2): AAGVIQSPRHLIKEKRETATLKCYPIPRHDTVYWYQQGPGQDPQFLISFYEKMQSDKGSIPDRFSAQQFSDYHSELNMSSLELGDSALYFCASSLGLNRRTGELFFGEGSRLTVL.

This clone has just a few counts. V usage is TRBV28 and J usage is TRBJ1-3, with D perhaps TRBD1 (5 bases). The length of the CDR3 is 15 residues. V lost 8 bases to trimming and J lost 0 bases, with 14 bases between them. Germline V gene lookup returns CDR1 MDHEN and CDR2 SYDVKM. CDR3 in amino acids: CASGGGPDSGNTIYF. The CDR3 DNA reads as TGTGCCAGCGGGGGAGGCCCAGACTCTGGAAACACCATATATTTT.

V gene TRBV12-3 or TRBV12-4 combines with J gene TRBJ1-5; D is unresolved. V gave up 6 bases and J gave up 5 bases, with 8 bases separating them. The CDR3 runs to 12 residues. The chain's CDR3 is CASSPYDQPQHF. The DNA of the CDR3 is TGTGCCAGCAGCCCTTACGATCAGCCCCAGCATTTT.

The genes are TRBV20-1 and TRBJ2-7; 7 nucleotides align to TRBD2. CDR3 length: 16 residues. Germline CDR1 reads DFQATT; CDR2 reads SNEGSKA (reference sequence). V lost 3 bases and J lost 4; bases outside the gene matches: 15. Written as DNA, the CDR3 is TGCAGTGCTAGGTCGTGCGGAGCGGGATTTGCGTACGAGCAGTACTTC. This encodes CSARSCGAGFAYEQYF.

This clone has only one observation. This specimen includes other DNA sequences encoding the same CDR3. The chain joins TRBV4-1 to TRBJ2-7, with TRBD2 as a possible D gene (7 bases). Per the germline V gene, CDR1 is MGHRA and CDR2 is YSYEKL. V dropped 0 bases and J dropped 0 bases, with 9 bases sitting between them. The length of the CDR3 is 15 residues. CDR3 region: CASSQERGPSYEQYF. Here the CDR3 DNA reads TGCGCCAGCAGCCAAGAGCGGGGGCCCTCCTACGAGCAGTACTTC.

This chain uses TRBV12-3 or TRBV12-4 with TRBJ2-1; D uncertain. The CDR3 covers 12 residues. V lost 6 bases, J lost 7 bases, and 10 bases lay in between. CDR3 amino acids: CASSGDGNEQFF. CDR3 bases: TGTGCCAGCAGCGGCGATGGGAATGAGCAGTTCTTC.

By share of the sample, this clone is large. The chain combines TRBV6-2 or TRBV6-3 with TRBJ2-1; TRBD2 matches 9 bases. Germline V gene lookup returns CDR1 MNHEY and CDR2 SVGEGT. V gave up 1 base and J gave up 9 bases; unmatched junction bases: 4. This CDR3 is 14 amino acids long. The DNA of the CDR3 is TGTGCCAGCAGTTACTTTAGCGGGAGTGGTGAGCAGTTCTTC. It is translated as CASSYFSGSGEQFF.

As regards this clone: A much larger clone lies one base from this, so it may be a read error. The chain carries TRBV3-1 and TRBJ2-1, with 12 bases identical to TRBD2. V lost 7 bases to trimming and J lost 9 bases; unmatched junction nucleotides: 7. The CDR3 contains 14 residues. Germline V gene lookup returns CDR1 LGHDT and CDR2 YNNKEL (reference sequence). The CDR3 nucleotides read TGTGCCAGCATCCAGGGACTAGCGGGTTCTGAGCAGTTCTTC. Protein: CASIQGLAGSEQFF.

The V call is TRBV4-1, the J call TRBJ2-1; 12 positions match TRBD2. The germline CDR1 and CDR2 sequences are MGHRA and YSYEKL. The CDR3 length is 16 residues. V trimming: 4 bases; J trimming: 7 bases; junction bases outside the gene matches: 8. The CDR3 protein is CASSRLAGGPVNEQFF. The CDR3 region has the DNA TGCGCCAGCAGCCGTCTAGCGGGAGGGCCTGTAAATGAGCAGTTCTTC.

This clone was found a few times. The junction departs from the called germline gene at one end, perhaps through a read error. The genes are TRBV10-1 and TRBJ2-2; D uncertain. The CDR3 length is 14 residues. Germline V gene data show CDR1 as WNHNN and CDR2 as SYGVQD (reference sequence). Here the CDR3 DNA reads TGCGCCAGCAGTGAGTCGATTTTCTCCGGTGAGCTGTTTTTT. Protein: CASSESIFSGELFF.

This clone was detected many times. The chain has TRBV5-1 and TRBJ2-3; 9 positions match TRBD1. CDR1 is SGHRS and CDR2 is YFSETQ in the germline V gene. J lost 3 bases, V lost 2 bases, and 1 base had no gene match. The CDR3 spans 14 residues. The CDR3 loop is CASSFGQGTDTQYF. The CDR3 nucleotides read TGCGCCAGCAGCTTTGGACAGGGGACAGATACGCAGTATTTT.